These 32 T cell receptor beta chains came from one sample sequenced in a study of T cell responses to AZD1222 COVID-19 vaccine. Clones were read by immunoSEQ multiplex PCR, and TCRdb kept only the in-frame ones, dropping some. The sample lists around 130,000 clones; approximately 85% were seen once. The sequencing here drew on peripheral blood, taken on day 0 of AZD1222 vaccination. The receptor source for this set is an adult in good health.

The chain joins TRBV6-5 to TRBJ2-5; 7 bases are shared with TRBD2. The trim removed 2 bases at V and 5 bases at J, leaving 5 bases unmatched. Germline assignment: CDR1 MNHEY and CDR2 SVGAGI. This CDR3 comprises 14 residues. The DNA for the CDR3 is TGTGCCAGCAGTTACCCGGGAGGAGGGGAGACCCAGTACTTC. It translates to CASSYPGGGETQYF.

The J gene is TRBJ1-2, the V gene TRBV5-1, with a weak D call TRBD1 (6 bases). The germline V gene has CDR1 SGHRS and CDR2 YFSETQ. The CDR3 consists of 16 residues. Trimming took off 7 bases at V and 1 base at J, with 20 bases between the two ends. CDR3 region: CASSTAGARNNYGYTF. The CDR3 DNA follows: TGCGCCAGCTCGACGGCAGGGGCAAGGAATAACTATGGCTACACCTTC.

The chain carries TRBV7-8 and TRBJ1-1; D is possibly TRBD1 (6 bases). Germline V gene sequence: CDR1 SGHVS, CDR2 FQNEAQ. Trimming took 5 bases from V and 6 from J, leaving 25 bases between them. This CDR3 comprises 17 residues. CDR3 sequence: CASSLPSEGGGGPEAFF. For the CDR3, the DNA is TGTGCCAGCAGCCTACCTTCGGAGGGGGGAGGTGGTCCTGAAGCTTTCTTT.

The sample holds one count of this clone. The chain is built from TRBV7-9 and TRBJ2-2; D is perhaps TRBD1 or TRBD2 (5 bases each). The V end lost 2 bases, the J end lost 0 bases, and 10 bases lay between the germline ends. CDR3 length: 16 amino acids. Germline assignment: CDR1 SEHNR and CDR2 FQNEAQ (reference sequence). The CDR3 here is CASSLPGTANTGELFF. As DNA, the CDR3 is TGTGCCAGCAGCTTACCCGGGACGGCGAACACCGGGGAGCTGTTTTTT. Variable domain in full (rest from reference TRBV7-9 and TRBJ2-2): DTGVSQNPRHKITKRGQNVTFRCDPISEHNRLYWYRQTLGQGPEFLTYFQNEAQLEKSRLLSDRFSAERPKGSFSTLEIQRTEQGDSAMYLCASSLPGTANTGELFFGEGSRLTVL.

This clone was counted a single time. The V and J genes are TRBV6-5 and TRBJ2-7, with D possibly matching TRBD1 (6 bases). Trimming left V 5 bases short and J 6 bases short, with 14 bases between. Germline V gene sequence: CDR1 MNHEY, CDR2 SVGAGI. This CDR3 is 13 amino acids long. CDR3 amino acids: CASSIHWGPEQYF. The CDR3 region has the DNA TGTGCCAGCAGTATCCACTGGGGGCCCGAGCAGTACTTC.

The V gene is TRBV27, the J gene TRBJ1-3; the D is unclear. Germline CDR1 MNHEY, CDR2 SMNVEV (reference sequence). CDR3 length: 16 residues. With 0 bases removed from V and 3 bases from J, the gap between germline ends came to 12 bases. Written as DNA, the CDR3 is TGTGCCAGCAGTTTATCGAGGGCCACTCGTGGAAACACCATATATTTT. Its translation: CASSLSRATRGNTIYF.

In its sample, this clone was seen a few times. The chain couples TRBV18 to TRBJ2-6; no reliable D call. Trimming removed 5 bases from V and 0 bases from J, with 11 bases in between. The CDR3 has 16 residues. CDR1 and CDR2 (germline): KGHSH, LQKENI. The CDR3 DNA reads as TGTGCCAGCTCAACTTCGACGGGCTCTGGGGCCAACGTCCTGACTTTC. It translates to CASSTSTGSGANVLTF.

This chain connects TRBV6-5 to TRBJ1-4; D is unclear. CDR1 and CDR2 from the germline V gene are MNHEY and SVGAGI. The CDR3 loop spans 15 amino acids. The V and J ends lost 6 bases and 5 bases respectively, with 16 bases between them. CDR3 DNA: TGTGCCAGCAGCGACTCGGGCGGTCAGAATGAAAAACTGTTTTTT. Amino acids: CASSDSGGQNEKLFF.

The rearrangement joins TRBV7-8 to TRBJ1-6, with TRBD1 matching 8 bases. V shed 6 bases, J shed 6 bases, and the junction held 10 bases outside the gene matches. There are 16 residues in the CDR3. Germline values: CDR1 SGHVS, CDR2 FQNEAQ. CDR3 sequence reads: CASRLDRVRSNSPLHF. CDR3 coding DNA: TGTGCCAGCAGGTTGGACAGGGTTAGGAGTAATTCACCCCTCCACTTT.

This clone was counted between two and nine times. This chain joins TRBV5-1 and TRBJ2-7; D is possibly TRBD1 or TRBD2 (5 bases each). Germline values: CDR1 SGHRS, CDR2 YFSETQ. The CDR3 has 16 residues. V was pared by 1 base and J by 2 bases, with 16 bases between. The CDR3 loop is CASSLSRARGTYEQYF. The CDR3, as DNA: TGCGCCAGCAGCTTGAGTCGGGCGAGGGGTACCTACGAGCAGTACTTC.

The CDR3 region has the DNA TGCGCCAGCAGCTTGAGCCAGGGGAACTTCGCGTACTTC. Encoded protein: CASSLSQGNFAYF. The V call is TRBV5-1, the J call TRBJ2-7; D might be TRBD1 (6 bases). The V gene lost 1 base and the J gene lost 12 bases, with 17 bases spanning the gap. CDR1 is SGHRS and CDR2 is YFSETQ in the germline V gene. There are 13 residues in the CDR3.

The V call is TRBV4-1, the J call TRBJ1-5; 7 bases map to TRBD1. The CDR3 contains 16 residues. The V and J ends lost 6 bases and 0 bases, in that order; junction bases with no gene match: 8. Germline V CDR1 and CDR2: MGHRA, YSYEKL. The CDR3 DNA follows: TGCGCCAGCAGTCCGGGACAGCGTTATAGCAATCAGCCCCAGCATTTT. This sequence encodes CASSPGQRYSNQPQHF.

J is TRBJ2-3 and V is TRBV19; D may be TRBD2 (5 bases). Germline CDR1 reads LNHDA; CDR2 reads SQIVND (reference sequence). This CDR3 contains 15 residues. The V end lost 4 bases, the J end lost 0 bases, and 11 bases lay between the germline ends. CDR3 loop: CASSTLVVSTDTQYF. Here the CDR3 DNA reads TGTGCCAGTAGTACACTAGTTGTGAGCACAGATACGCAGTATTTT.

The chain employs TRBV9 and TRBJ2-3, with no clear D. V was cut by 2 bases and J by 2 bases, with 9 bases left in between. The CDR3 is 14 residues long. The germline gives CDR1 SGDLS, CDR2 YYNGEE. The CDR3 bases are TGTGCCAGCAGCGTGGGTACCCACACAGATACGCAGTATTTT. It yields the protein CASSVGTHTDTQYF.

The chain carries TRBV28 and TRBJ1-2, with 7 positions matching TRBD1. The CDR3 covers 13 residues. The trim removed 5 bases at V and 8 bases at J, leaving 8 bases unmatched. Germline lookup yields CDR1 MDHEN and CDR2 SYDVKM. The CDR3, as DNA: TGTGCCAGCAGTCCTGGGACAGCTGAGGGCTACACCTTC. Protein product: CASSPGTAEGYTF.

This clone is medium-sized within its sample. The chain employs TRBV30 and TRBJ1-1, with D tentatively TRBD1 (6 bases). The V and J ends lost 0 bases and 3 bases respectively, with 17 bases between them. The CDR3 length is 16 residues. Germline V gives CDR1 GTSNPN, CDR2 SVGIG (reference sequence). The CDR3, as DNA: TGTGCCTGGAGTGTAGGACCAGGGGCTTTGGACACTGAAGCTTTCTTT. This translates into CAWSVGPGALDTEAFF. The whole variable domain, remainder taken from reference TRBV30 and TRBJ1-1, is SQTIHQWPATLVQPVGSPLSLECTVEGTSNPNLYWYRQAAGRGLQLLFYSVGIGQISSEVPQNLSASRPQDRQFILSSKKLLLSDSGFYLCAWSVGPGALDTEAFFGQGTRLTVV.

The rearrangement links TRBV6-5 to TRBJ1-2, with 7 bases lining up with TRBD1. J was trimmed by 3 bases and V by 7 bases; bases with no gene match: 5. The germline CDR1 and CDR2 sequences are MNHEY and SVGAGI. There are 13 residues in the CDR3. CDR3 coding DNA: TGTGCCAGCACCGAAGGGGGCCACTATGGCTACACCTTC. Translated: CASTEGGHYGYTF.

This chain links TRBV30 with TRBJ2-1; TRBD2 aligns across 13 bases. The trim removed 1 base at V and 9 bases at J, leaving 6 bases unmatched. The germline CDR1 and CDR2 sequences are GTSNPN and SVGIG (reference sequence). This CDR3 is built from 15 residues. The CDR3 region has the DNA TGTGCCTGGAGTGGAACTAGCGGGGGGGGTCGTGAGCAGTTCTTC. It specifies CAWSGTSGGGREQFF.

The J gene is TRBJ2-1, the V gene TRBV15; D possibly corresponds to TRBD1 (6 bases). Trimming took off 1 base at V and 0 bases at J, with 13 bases between the two ends. This CDR3 is built from 17 residues. From germline, CDR1 is LNHNV and CDR2 YYDKDF (reference sequence). Written as DNA, the CDR3 is TGTGCCACCAGCAGAGGGGGGCAGGGGAGCTCCTACAATGAGCAGTTCTTC. Protein sequence: CATSRGGQGSSYNEQFF.

V is TRBV18 and J is TRBJ1-4; no reliable D call. The germline CDR1 and CDR2 sequences are KGHSH and LQKENI. V was clipped by 2 bases and J by 4 bases, with 5 bases between them. CDR3 size: 13 residues. CDR3 sequence: CASSPNLNEKLFF. DNA for the CDR3: TGTGCCAGCTCACCAAACCTTAATGAAAAACTGTTTTTT.

The chain has TRBV7-2 and TRBJ2-5, with 7 bases aligning to TRBD2. The trim removed 1 base at V and 6 bases at J, leaving 2 bases unmatched. The germline CDR1 and CDR2 sequences are SGHTA and FQGNSA. This CDR3 contains 13 residues. The CDR3 loop is CASSLGGGQTQYF. The DNA of the CDR3 is TGTGCCAGCAGCTTAGGCGGGGGTCAGACCCAGTACTTC.

The rearrangement uses TRBV19 and TRBJ1-3, with a possible D match to TRBD1 (5 bases). The germline V gene encodes CDR1 LNHDA and CDR2 SQIVND (reference sequence). The CDR3 is made up of 14 amino acids. Between the trimmed V and J ends, which lost 6 bases and 5 bases, there was a span of 14 bases. The CDR3 sequence: CASSPRDHRNTIYF. In DNA form, the CDR3 reads TGTGCCAGTAGCCCCAGGGACCATCGAAACACCATATATTTT. The full variable domain, with the rest looked up from reference TRBV19 and TRBJ1-3, is DGGITQSPKYLFRKEGQNVTLSCEQNLNHDAMYWYRQDPGQGLRLIYYSQIVNDFQKGDIAEGYSVSREKKESFPLTVTSAQKNPTAFYLCASSPRDHRNTIYFGEGSWLTVV.

The V gene is TRBV6-1, the J gene TRBJ2-1; D remains ambiguous. The CDR3 length is 13 residues. Trimming removed 5 bases from V and 5 bases from J, with 10 bases in between. The V gene's germline CDR1 is MNHNS and CDR2 SASEGT. CDR3 coding DNA: TGTGCCAGCAGTCAGCACCCAAACAATGAGCAGTTCTTC. Its protein is CASSQHPNNEQFF.

The chain combines TRBV20-1 with TRBJ1-5, with D hard to call. Trimming removed 3 bases at V and 0 bases at J, with 0 bases between. Germline lookup yields CDR1 DFQATT and CDR2 SNEGSKA (reference sequence). The CDR3 is made up of 11 amino acids. The CDR3 loop is CSASSNQPQHF. The CDR3 bases are TGCAGTGCTAGTAGCAATCAGCCCCAGCATTTT.

The rearrangement uses TRBV6-9 and TRBJ1-2, with TRBD1 identical over 9 bases. This CDR3 is built from 15 residues. With V trimmed by 4 bases and J by 4 bases, 7 bases remained unmatched. Germline V gene data show CDR1 as MNHGY and CDR2 as SVAAGI. This chain's CDR3 is CASSSSQTGGYGYTF. CDR3 nucleotide sequence: TGTGCCAGCAGTTCCAGTCAGACAGGGGGCTATGGCTACACCTTC.

This clone was detected only once. The chain couples TRBV30 to TRBJ1-2, with a tentative D call TRBD1 (6 bases). The CDR3 is 14 residues long. V shed 1 base and J shed 5 bases, with 14 bases lying between them. CDR1 and CDR2 from the germline V gene are GTSNPN and SVGIG (reference sequence). The CDR3 sequence is CAWSEAGVIYGYTF. Written as DNA, the CDR3 is TGTGCCTGGAGTGAGGCAGGGGTGATTTATGGCTACACCTTC.

The J gene is TRBJ1-2, the V gene TRBV28; 7 nucleotides match TRBD1. The germline gives CDR1 MDHEN, CDR2 SYDVKM. The CDR3 spans 13 residues. V shed 9 bases and J 2 bases; nucleotides not matched to a gene: 6. The CDR3 is CASGAGQNYGYTF. As DNA, the CDR3 is TGTGCCAGTGGAGCGGGACAGAACTATGGCTACACCTTC.

CDR3 sequence (DNA): TGCAGCGTCGGACAGGAGGTCGGCTACACCTTC. It is translated as CSVGQEVGYTF. This chain uses TRBV29-1 with TRBJ1-2; 7 nucleotides agree with TRBD1. The CDR3 runs to 11 residues. Trimming cost V 6 bases and J 8 bases; bases outside gene matches: 6. CDR1 and CDR2 (germline): SQVTM, ANQGSEA.

J is TRBJ1-2 and V is TRBV19; TRBD1 is a possible D gene (6 bases). The CDR3 has 18 residues. Per germline, CDR1 LNHDA and CDR2 SQIVND (reference sequence). The V end was cut by 9 bases, the J end by 0 bases, with 26 bases between. The CDR3 DNA reads as TGTGCCAGAACCCACCCCGACGGGGGGCGAAGGCCTAACTATGGCTACACCTTC. Amino acids: CARTHPDGGRRPNYGYTF.

This chain uses TRBV2 with TRBJ1-5; 9 positions match TRBD1. The V gene's germline CDR1 is SNHLY and CDR2 FYNNEI. The J segment lost 6 bases and the V segment lost 4 bases, leaving 4 bases of the junction unmatched. This CDR3 has 14 residues. CDR3 DNA: TGTGCCAGCAGTGGAGGACAGGGGTTTCAGCCCCAGCATTTT. As protein: CASSGGQGFQPQHF.

This clone turned up a few times. The chain has TRBV7-8 and TRBJ2-3; D unclear. The V gene lost 0 bases and the J gene lost 3 bases, with 7 bases spanning the gap. Germline V gives CDR1 SGHVS, CDR2 FQNEAQ. The CDR3 has 14 residues. In nucleotides, the CDR3 is TGTGCCAGCAGCTTAGCCCGCCTAACAGATACGCAGTATTTT. Amino acid sequence: CASSLARLTDTQYF.

This chain connects TRBV29-1 to TRBJ2-2; no definite D call. The V gene's germline CDR1 is SQVTM and CDR2 ANQGSEA. CDR3 size: 12 residues. The V gene lost 5 bases and the J gene lost 6 bases, with 10 bases spanning the gap. The CDR3 region is CSVFHVPGELFF. CDR3 DNA: TGCAGCGTTTTCCATGTACCCGGGGAGCTGTTTTTT.